The T cell receptor (beta chain) under discussion was sequenced for a study of T cells in Graves' hyperthyroidism and ophthalmopathy (dated by TCRdb to the late 2010s). About the full investigation: Peripheral blood samples were taken at initial diagnosis, before any treatment was given. A discovery cohort of about 96 patients, fewer than 50 with Graves' ophthalmopathy and about 58 with stable Graves' hyperthyroidism, was used to find distinguishing TCR V-J signatures. Prospective prediction of ophthalmopathy was tested in an independent validation cohort of 18 hyperthyroidism patients and around 16 patients who later progressed to ophthalmopathy. The 100 discovery patients were randomly split 7:3 into training and test sets. In several Graves' hyperthyroidism patients, the study also compared T-cell repertoires from thyroid tissue with T-cell repertoires from blood. Once sampling was done, hyperthyroidism patients were given methimazole at a starting dose of 30 mg daily, whereas ophthalmopathy patients were given high-dose intravenous methylprednisolone. TCR Vbeta CDR3 sequencing of 135 peripheral blood samples (under 45 ophthalmopathy, under 80 hyperthyroidism and approximately 17 progressor patients) is reported in the paper.

Notes on this clonotype: Its antigen is unknown. No quality values exist for individual bases; no much larger clone is one base distant.

From cysteine to phenylalanine, the CDR3 is 12 amino acids long. Just CDR3 DNA is preserved here, 36 bases in frame from base 1. Trimming costs V 4 bases and J 2 bases, and their ends lie 9 bases apart. CDR1 and CDR2 are drawn from the germline V gene: SQVTM, ANQGSEA. What the study reported, not specific to this receptor: In validation, the model predicted progression to ophthalmopathy with 65% to 71% sensitivity and about 73% specificity, a median of approximately 6.5 months before onset. Sample size was not statistically predetermined, and investigators were not blinded to group allocation. In cross-validation, a model built on a 13 V-J signature told ophthalmopathy apart from stable hyperthyroidism with over 85% sensitivity and about 81% specificity, and in testing the same model reached 80%/75%. Most expanded thyroid clonotypes (frequency above 0.001) were also found in blood, which suggests that blood repertoires may mirror thyroid immune responses.

Stable Graves' hyperthyroidism was defined as the absence of progression to ophthalmopathy over 18 months of follow-up. Hyperthyroidism patients were newly diagnosed, with disease duration under 2 months, and aged 18 to 65 years. Patients with uncontrolled infections, other autoimmune diseases, pregnancy or lactation were excluded. Clinical symptoms, serum thyroxine and TRAb, thyroid ultrasound, and orbital computed tomography formed the basis for the diagnoses. PBMCs were isolated from around 10 ml of fresh peripheral blood by Ficoll-Paque density gradient centrifugation. Trizol reagent was used to extract total RNA, and RNA quality was then checked on an Agilent 2100 Bioanalyzer. The TCR beta CDR3 regions were amplified from RNA transcripts. The TCR CDR3 was subjected to a first round of RT-PCR using the HTBI primer set and the Qiagen OneStep RT-PCR kit. Libraries were constructed in a second round of multiplex PCR, after which size selection and purification were carried out. Sequencing of the libraries was done on an Illumina HiSeq2000 using paired-end 100 bp reads. On the authors' methods: Raw data were processed with SOAPnuke, discarding reads with adapters, uncalled bases, mean Phred below 15, or no exact constant-primer or identifier match. COPE v1.2.5 was used to merge the high-quality paired reads, and each unique nucleotide sequence was defined as a clonotype. MiTCR v1.1 was used to align the clonotypes against IMGT TRBV, TRBD and TRBJ reference segments. The analysis was restricted to V-J combinations with a frequency above 0.0001, which together covered about 99% of the repertoires. A TCS score was defined as the ratio of F50 (clonal expansion) to E x V (chaos), with BLOSUM62-based TCRdist applied between CDR3 peptides within each V-J. Welch's t-statistics and random forest reduced approximately 520 V-J features to around 14, which were used in a naive Bayes classifier (R e1071). The public reads were quality trimmed at Q25 with fastp and then assembled into clones with MiXCR by TCRdb, keeping productive beta chains. Entries that share a CDR3 protein sequence are merged under the most common genes and DNA. The V and J calls here are based on TCRdb, not the publication. This sample lists a few hundred thousand distinct CDR3 sequences; 15% to 19% were detected once. The ten largest make up approximately 7% of the sample.

The receptor was isolated from a woman in her thirties with Graves' hyperthyroidism. The chain joins TRBV29-1 to TRBJ2-7; a confident D gene designation cannot be given. Specimen: blood. The nucleotide sequence is TGCAGCGTTGTGGACGGCGCCTACGAGCAGTACTTC. This codes for CSVVDGAYEQYF.